This TCR beta chain was recovered during a study of radiation and T cells in renal cell carcinoma. About this clone: The antigen is undetermined.

The V end was cut by 5 bases, the J end by 2 bases, with 11 bases between. The V gene's germline CDR1 is SGHNT and CDR2 YYREEE (reference sequence). The CDR3 has 15 amino acids. Study-wide points: No pretreatment tumor biopsies were available for baseline clonotypes. In blood, top tumor clones expanded by 2 weeks, shrinking by 4.

Time point described: blood 4 weeks post-SBRT, at nephrectomy. Treatment described: 15 Gy SBRT to primary tumor, nephrectomy 4 weeks later. Nephrectomy followed 15 Gy stereotactic body radiation by 4 weeks. Blood was sampled at baseline, 2 weeks and 4 weeks after SBRT. Assay: immunoSEQ multiplex PCR; the TCRdb copy retains only in-frame clones and omits some. The sample consists of fewer than 85,000 clones, roughly nine tenths of them appearing once. This receptor was obtained from a woman aged 65 to 85 with renal cell carcinoma. The starting material was blood, obtained from a patient whose treatment included radiotherapy and nephrectomy. The chain couples TRBV5-4 to TRBJ1-6, with a tentative D call TRBD1 (6 bases). The DNA for the CDR3 is TGTGCCAGCAGTGCTGGACAGACCTATAATTCACCCCTCCACTTT. This encodes CASSAGQTYNSPLHF. The full variable domain, completed using reference TRBV5-4 and TRBJ1-6, is ETGVTQSPTHLIKTRGQQVTLRCSSQSGHNTVSWYQQALGQGPQFIFQYYREEENGRGNFPPRFSGLQFPNYSSELNVNALELDDSALYLCASSAGQTYNSPLHFGNGTRLTVT.